This T cell receptor (beta chain) was documented in a study of Ad26.COV2.S vaccination and SARS-CoV-2 variants. Turning to the study itself: The donor belonged to the COV1001 Ad26.COV2.S trial arm.

TCRdb's copy holds only in-frame clones and misses some; the assay was immunoSEQ multiplex PCR. The data hold roughly 300,000 clones, with around 89% observed a single time. A note on this clone: Antigen: not known.

Study outcomes and limitations: Vaccinees and placebo recipients showed similar non-spike TCR breadth.

Treatment of the sample: some 20 received Ad26.COV2.S at low or high dose, single or two shots; about 5 received placebo; per-sample allocation not given. Vaccine and placebo recipients were sampled on day 63 after the first injection. The input for sequencing was peripheral blood, taken in a trial of Ad26.COV2.S vaccine versus placebo. The TCR originated in a person aged 18 to 65 who received the Ad26.COV2.S COVID-19 vaccine or a placebo.

The CDR3 nucleotides are TGTGCCAGCAGCTTGCGGACAGGAAGTATAAGCTACGAGCAGTACTTC. The encoded protein is CASSLRTGSISYEQYF. This chain joins TRBV7-2 and TRBJ2-7, with 7 bases identical to TRBD1. The CDR3 sequence is 16 residues long. CDR1 SGHTA and CDR2 FQGNSA come from the germline V gene. The ends lost 3 bases at V and 3 bases at J; junction bases unmatched: 11.